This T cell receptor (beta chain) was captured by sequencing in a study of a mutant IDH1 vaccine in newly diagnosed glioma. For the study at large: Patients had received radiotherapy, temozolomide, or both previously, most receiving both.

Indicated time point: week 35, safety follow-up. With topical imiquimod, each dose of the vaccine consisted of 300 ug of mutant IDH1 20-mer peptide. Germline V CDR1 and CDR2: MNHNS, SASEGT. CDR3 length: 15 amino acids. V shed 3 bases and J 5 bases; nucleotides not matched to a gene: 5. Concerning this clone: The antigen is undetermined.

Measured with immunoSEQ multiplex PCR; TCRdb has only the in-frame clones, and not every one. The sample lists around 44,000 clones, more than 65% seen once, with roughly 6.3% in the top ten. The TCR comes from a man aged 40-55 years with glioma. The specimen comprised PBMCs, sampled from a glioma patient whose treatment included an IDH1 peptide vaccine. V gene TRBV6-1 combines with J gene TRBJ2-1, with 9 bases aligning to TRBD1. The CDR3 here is CASSDPGQGNNEQFF. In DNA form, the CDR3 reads TGTGCCAGCAGTGATCCGGGACAGGGTAACAATGAGCAGTTCTTC.